The clone carrying this TCR beta chain was counted a few times. Its antigen is unidentified. These data originate in a study of T-cell reconstitution after alpha-beta-depleted transplantation in children. Study-level points and caveats: Diversity and T-cell counts at one year after transplant derived mostly from new T cells. Several hundred expanded graft clones reportedly gave rise to the alpha-beta T cells present about two months after transplant. For some patients, TCRbeta diversity was high at day 60 because of recipient T cells and thymic progenitors that survived.

Construction of the TCRbeta library involved unique molecular identifiers. In TCRdb, the PCR reads were re-called with MiXCR into one record per CDR3 protein. Of about 830,000 distinct CDR3 sequences listed, roughly 16% are singletons. V lost 7 bases, J lost 2 bases, and 10 bases stayed unmatched. The CDR3 spans 15 residues. The sequenced sample was PBMCs, mostly from graft donor cells, obtained 360 days after TCRalphabeta/CD19-depleted stem cell transplant. The rearrangement joins TRBV12-3 or TRBV12-4 to TRBJ2-5, with TRBD1 identical over 7 bases. This receptor was taken from a male patient younger than 18 who had a stem cell transplant for acute lymphoblastic leukemia, so the T cells may come from the graft donor. CDR3 coding DNA: TGTGCCAGCAACCCGTCGGGACAGTTACAAGAGACCCAGTACTTC. It specifies CASNPSGQLQETQYF.